One T cell receptor (beta chain) is described in this entry. The table lists this clonotype with a few counts. What antigen it recognizes has not been identified. No qualities accompany the bases; no much larger clone lies one base away. Reading the germline V gene (reference sequence) gives CDR1 SGHAT and CDR2 FQDESV. Unmatched junction bases come to 4, with V trimmed by 6 bases and J by 4 bases. The CDR3 has 13 amino acids, counting the end cysteine and phenylalanine. Only CDR3 DNA is held: 39 bases, read in frame from base 1. This sample was included in a study of T-cell reconstitution after alpha-beta-depleted transplantation in children (dated by TCRdb to about 2016). Study-level background: Using TCR repertoire profiling, the study followed T-cell immune reconstitution in a quantitative way in children after TCRalphabeta/CD19-depleted allogeneic hematopoietic cell transplantation.

Libraries were built with PCR. TCRdb records Illumina HiSeq 2500 as the sequencer. Molecular barcoding was employed in the preparation of TCR libraries, with unique molecular identifiers being used to normalize TCRbeta repertoire quantification. Starting from the raw public reads, TCRdb applied fastp trimming at Q25, assembled clones with MiXCR and retained in-frame beta chains. Each entry merges the rows of one CDR3 protein and shows their most common DNA and genes. The sample table lists around 600,000 distinct CDR3 sequences, roughly 15% of them with a count of one. Approximately 1% of the sample is taken by the ten largest.

Recombination linked TRBV11-1 to TRBJ2-3; the junction holds 7 bases that match TRBD2. The receptor was isolated from a human donor who donated a stem cell graft to a child with acute myeloid leukemia. The sample was PBMCs from the stem cell graft donor, taken from the stem cell graft. The base sequence is TGTGCCAGCAGTAGTCGGGGGGCAGATACGCAGTATTTT. The translation is CASSSRGADTQYF.